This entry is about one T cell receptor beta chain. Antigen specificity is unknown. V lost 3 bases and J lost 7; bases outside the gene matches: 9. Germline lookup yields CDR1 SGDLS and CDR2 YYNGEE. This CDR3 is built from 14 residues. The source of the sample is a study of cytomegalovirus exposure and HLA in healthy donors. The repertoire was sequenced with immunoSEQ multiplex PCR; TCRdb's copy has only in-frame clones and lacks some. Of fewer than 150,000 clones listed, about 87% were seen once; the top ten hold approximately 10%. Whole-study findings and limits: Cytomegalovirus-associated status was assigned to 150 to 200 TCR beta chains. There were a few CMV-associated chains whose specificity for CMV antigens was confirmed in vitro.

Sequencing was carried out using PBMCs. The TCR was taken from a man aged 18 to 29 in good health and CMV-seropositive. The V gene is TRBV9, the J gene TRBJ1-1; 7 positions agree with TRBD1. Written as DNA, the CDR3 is TGTGCCAGCAGCGCCGAAACAGGGGCTAATGAAGCTTTCTTT. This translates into CASSAETGANEAFF.